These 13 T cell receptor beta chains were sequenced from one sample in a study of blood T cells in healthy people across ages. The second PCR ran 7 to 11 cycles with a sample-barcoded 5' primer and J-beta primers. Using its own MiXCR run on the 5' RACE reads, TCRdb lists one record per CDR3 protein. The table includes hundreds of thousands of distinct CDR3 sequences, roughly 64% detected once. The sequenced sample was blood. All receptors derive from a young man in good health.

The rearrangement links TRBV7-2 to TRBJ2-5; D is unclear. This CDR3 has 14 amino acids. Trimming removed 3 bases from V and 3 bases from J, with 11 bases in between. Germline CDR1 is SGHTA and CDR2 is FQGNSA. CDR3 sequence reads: CASSFQGPKETQYF. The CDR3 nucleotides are TGTGCCAGCAGCTTTCAAGGCCCGAAAGAGACCCAGTACTTC.

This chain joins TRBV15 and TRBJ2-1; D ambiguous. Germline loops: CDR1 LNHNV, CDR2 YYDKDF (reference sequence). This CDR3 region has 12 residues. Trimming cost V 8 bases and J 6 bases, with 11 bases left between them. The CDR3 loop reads CATGTFSNEQFF. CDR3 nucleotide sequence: TGTGCCACCGGAACCTTCAGCAATGAGCAGTTCTTC.

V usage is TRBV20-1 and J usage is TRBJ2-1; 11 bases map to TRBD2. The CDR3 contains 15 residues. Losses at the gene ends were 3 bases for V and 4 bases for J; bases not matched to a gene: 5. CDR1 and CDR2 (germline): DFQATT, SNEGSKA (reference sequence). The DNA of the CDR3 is TGCAGTGCTAGTCTGGCTAGCGGGGGGTACAATGAGCAGTTCTTC. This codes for CSASLASGGYNEQFF.

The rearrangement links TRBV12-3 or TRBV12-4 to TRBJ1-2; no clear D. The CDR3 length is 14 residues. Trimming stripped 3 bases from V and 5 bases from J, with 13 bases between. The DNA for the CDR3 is TGTGCCAGCAGTTTTGGGCTGGATGAGTATGGCTACACCTTC. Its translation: CASSFGLDEYGYTF.

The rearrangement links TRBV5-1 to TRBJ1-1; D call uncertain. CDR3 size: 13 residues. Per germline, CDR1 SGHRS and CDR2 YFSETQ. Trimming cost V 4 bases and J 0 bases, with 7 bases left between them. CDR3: CASSPDLNTEAFF. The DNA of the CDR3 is TGCGCCAGCAGCCCGGACTTGAACACTGAAGCTTTCTTT.

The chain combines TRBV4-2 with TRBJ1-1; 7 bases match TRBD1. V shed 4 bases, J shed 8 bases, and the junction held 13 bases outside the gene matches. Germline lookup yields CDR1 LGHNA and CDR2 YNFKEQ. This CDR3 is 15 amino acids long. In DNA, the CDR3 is TGTGCCAGCAGCCCCCAGGGGGAGCAGGGTCCGGAAGCTTTCTTT. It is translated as CASSPQGEQGPEAFF.

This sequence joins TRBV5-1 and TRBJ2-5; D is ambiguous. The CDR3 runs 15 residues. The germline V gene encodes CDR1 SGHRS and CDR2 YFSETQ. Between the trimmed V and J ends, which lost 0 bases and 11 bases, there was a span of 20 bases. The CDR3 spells CASSLEGNSYNEQYF. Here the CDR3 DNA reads TGCGCCAGCAGCTTGGAAGGGAACTCCTACAATGAGCAGTACTTC.

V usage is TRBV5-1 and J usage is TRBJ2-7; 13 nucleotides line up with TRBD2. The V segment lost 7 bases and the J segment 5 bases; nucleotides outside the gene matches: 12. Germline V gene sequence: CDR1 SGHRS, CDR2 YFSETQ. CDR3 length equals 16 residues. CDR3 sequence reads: CASSKPALAGGDEQYF. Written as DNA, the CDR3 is TGCGCCAGCTCAAAACCTGCACTAGCGGGGGGGGACGAGCAGTACTTC.

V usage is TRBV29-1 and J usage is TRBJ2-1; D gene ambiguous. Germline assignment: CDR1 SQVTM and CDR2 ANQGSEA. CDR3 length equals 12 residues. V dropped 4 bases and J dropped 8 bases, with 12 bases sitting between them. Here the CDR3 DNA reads TGCAGCGTTGTTGATAGCATCGATGAGCAGTTCTTC. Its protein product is CSVVDSIDEQFF.

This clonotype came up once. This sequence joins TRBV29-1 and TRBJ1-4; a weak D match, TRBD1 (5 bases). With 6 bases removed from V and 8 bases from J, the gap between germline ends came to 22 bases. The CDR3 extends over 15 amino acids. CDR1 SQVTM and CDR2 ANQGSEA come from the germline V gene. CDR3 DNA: TGCAGCGTGGCCAAGGACGGGGCCCCTGGCGAAAAACTGTTTTTT. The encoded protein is CSVAKDGAPGEKLFF.

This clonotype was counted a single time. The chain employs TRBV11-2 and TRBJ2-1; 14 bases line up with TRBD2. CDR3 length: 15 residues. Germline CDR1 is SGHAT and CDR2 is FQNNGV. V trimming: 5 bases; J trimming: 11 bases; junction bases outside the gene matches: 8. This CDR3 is CASSQPGLAGEKQFF. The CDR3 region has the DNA TGTGCCAGCAGCCAACCGGGACTAGCGGGAGAGAAGCAGTTCTTC.

CDR3 DNA sequence: TGTGCCAGCAGGGCCGTTTTTCAAGCGGGGGTCCCAGATACGCAGTATTTT. Translating gives CASRAVFQAGVPDTQYF. V and J are TRBV6-1 and TRBJ2-3; 8 nucleotides align to TRBD2. This CDR3 region has 17 residues. Germline trimming cut 6 bases from V and 4 bases from J; bases unmatched to any gene: 15. CDR1 and CDR2 (germline): MNHNS, SASEGT.

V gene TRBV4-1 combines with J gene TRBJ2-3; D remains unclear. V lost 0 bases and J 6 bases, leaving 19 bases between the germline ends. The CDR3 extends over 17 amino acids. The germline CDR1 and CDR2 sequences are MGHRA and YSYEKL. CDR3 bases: TGCGCCAGCAGCCAAGATACCTCGACATTTAATATGGATACGCAGTATTTT. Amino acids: CASSQDTSTFNMDTQYF.